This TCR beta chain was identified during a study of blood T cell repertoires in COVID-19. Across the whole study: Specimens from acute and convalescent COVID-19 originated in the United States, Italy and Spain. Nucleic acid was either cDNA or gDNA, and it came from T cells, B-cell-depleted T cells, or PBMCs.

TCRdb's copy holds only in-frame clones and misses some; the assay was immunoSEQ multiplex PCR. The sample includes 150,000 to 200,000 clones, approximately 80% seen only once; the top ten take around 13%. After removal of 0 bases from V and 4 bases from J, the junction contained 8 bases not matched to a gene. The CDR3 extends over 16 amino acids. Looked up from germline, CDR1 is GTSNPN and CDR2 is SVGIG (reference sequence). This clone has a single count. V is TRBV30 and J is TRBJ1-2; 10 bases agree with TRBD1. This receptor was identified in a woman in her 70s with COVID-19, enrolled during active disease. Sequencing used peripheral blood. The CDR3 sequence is CAWSVGTGQGIYGYTF. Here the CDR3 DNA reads TGTGCCTGGAGTGTAGGTACGGGACAGGGGATCTATGGCTACACCTTC.